The next 5 T cell receptor beta chains were all read from a single sample in a study of blood T cell repertoires in COVID-19. TCRdb's copy holds only in-frame clones and misses some; the assay was immunoSEQ multiplex PCR. The data show some 130,000 clones, with roughly 85% seen just once and around 3.3% held by the top ten. Sequencing was carried out using peripheral blood. The receptors shown here come from a man aged 55 to 70 with acute or convalescent COVID-19.

The chain is built from TRBV5-6 and TRBJ1-2; 9 bases match TRBD1. V trimming: 4 bases; J trimming: 4 bases; junction bases outside the gene matches: 5. Germline CDR1 reads SGHDT; CDR2 reads YYEEEE. This CDR3 region has 14 residues. CDR3 amino acids: CASSQGQGVYGYTF. CDR3 DNA sequence: TGTGCCAGCAGCCAGGGACAGGGTGTCTATGGCTACACCTTC.

The V and J genes are TRBV30 and TRBJ1-2, with 8 bases matching TRBD1. Germline lookup yields CDR1 GTSNPN and CDR2 SVGIG (reference sequence). The V gene end was trimmed by 4 bases and the J gene end by 8 bases; junction bases not matched to a gene: 12. The CDR3 loop spans 14 amino acids. The CDR3 DNA follows: TGTGCCTGGAACATCCGGACAGGGTATTCGGGCTACACCTTC. It yields the protein CAWNIRTGYSGYTF.

V gene TRBV29-1 combines with J gene TRBJ1-1; TRBD1 matches at 12 bases. V gave up 7 bases and J gave up 1 base; unmatched junction bases: 1. This CDR3 region has 13 residues. CDR1 and CDR2 from the germline V gene are SQVTM and ANQGSEA. The CDR3 loop is CSGGQGANTEAFF. In DNA form, the CDR3 reads TGCAGCGGGGGACAGGGGGCGAACACTGAAGCTTTCTTT.

The chain couples TRBV4-2 to TRBJ1-1; tentative D call: TRBD1 (5 bases). The CDR3 is made up of 14 amino acids. Per the germline V gene, CDR1 is LGHNA and CDR2 is YNFKEQ. V was trimmed by 4 bases and J by 3 bases, leaving 12 bases between them. The CDR3 DNA follows: TGTGCCAGCAGCCGCAGACAGTATGACACTGAAGCTTTCTTT. Protein sequence: CASSRRQYDTEAFF.

The chain has TRBV16 and TRBJ1-1; D call uncertain. Germline lookup yields CDR1 KGHSY and CDR2 FQNENV. Trimming pared 1 base from V and 4 bases from J, leaving 7 bases between. The CDR3 spans 13 residues. The chain's CDR3 is CASSQLRGTEAFF. The CDR3 bases are TGTGCCAGCAGCCAATTGCGGGGCACTGAAGCTTTCTTT.